These T cell receptor beta chains were read from a single sample in a study of PD-L1 blockade in urothelial cancer. Profiling relied on immunoSEQ multiplex PCR, and the TCRdb table lists in-frame clones only, not all of them. Of tens of thousands of clones listed, 84% were seen once; the top ten hold around a tenth. Here the sequenced sample was PBMCs, taken around atezolizumab (anti-PD-L1) treatment. These receptors all stem from a woman aged 70-85 years with urothelial cancer. CDR3s include the opening cysteine and the closing phenylalanine or tryptophan. The D gene is left open where the match is weak. Clone size is stated in some rows and not others, as once, few, many or a class when expanded.

CDR3 protein: CASSQGTGDLNFAFF; CDR3 DNA: TGTGCCAGCTCACAAGGGACAGGGGACCTTAATTTCGCTTTCTTT; clone size: .; D gene: TRBD1; V gene: TRBV18; J gene: TRBJ1-1
CDR3 protein: CASSSLQGINEKLFF; CDR3 DNA: TGTGCCAGCAGCTCCCTTCAGGGAATTAATGAAAAACTGTTTTTT; clone size: .; D gene: .; V gene: TRBV5-4; J gene: TRBJ1-4
CDR3 protein: CASSLLTGYTGELFF; CDR3 DNA: TGTGCCAGCAGCTTACTCACGGGTTACACCGGGGAGCTGTTTTTT; clone size: .; D gene: .; V gene: TRBV7-9; J gene: TRBJ2-2
CDR3 protein: CASSMQGLAGLYEQYF; CDR3 DNA: TGCGCCAGCAGCATGCAGGGGTTAGCGGGACTCTACGAGCAGTACTTC; clone size: .; D gene: TRBD2; V gene: TRBV5-1; J gene: TRBJ2-7
CDR3 protein: CASSSGTSGSREQYF; CDR3 DNA: TGTGCCAGTAGTAGCGGGACTAGCGGGAGTCGCGAGCAGTACTTC; clone size: .; D gene: TRBD2; V gene: TRBV19; J gene: TRBJ2-7
CDR3 protein: CASSLGWTGGESYTF; CDR3 DNA: TGTGCCAGCAGCTTGGGGTGGACAGGGGGCGAGAGCTACACCTTC; clone size: .; D gene: TRBD1; V gene: TRBV7-2; J gene: TRBJ1-2
CDR3 protein: CASSPGTVYGYTF; CDR3 DNA: TGTGCCAGCAGCCCGGGGACAGTCTATGGCTACACCTTC; clone size: .; D gene: TRBD1; V gene: TRBV5-6; J gene: TRBJ1-2
CDR3 protein: CASSPAGQDYGYTF; CDR3 DNA: TGTGCCAGCAGCCCGGCCGGACAGGACTATGGCTACACCTTC; clone size: .; D gene: TRBD1; V gene: TRBV5-4; J gene: TRBJ1-2
CDR3 protein: CASSLAQGHGELFF; CDR3 DNA: TGCGCCAGCAGCTTGGCACAGGGGCACGGGGAGCTGTTTTTT; clone size: .; D gene: TRBD1; V gene: TRBV5-1; J gene: TRBJ2-2
CDR3 protein: CASSLTKRGVNTGELFF; CDR3 DNA: TGTGCCAGCAGCTTAACTAAGCGGGGGGTGAACACCGGGGAGCTGTTTTTT; clone size: .; D gene: TRBD2; V gene: TRBV7-3; J gene: TRBJ2-2
CDR3 protein: CASSPTYGADTGELFF; CDR3 DNA: TGTGCCAGCAGTCCCACTTATGGAGCGGACACCGGGGAGCTGTTTTTT; clone size: .; D gene: .; V gene: TRBV27; J gene: TRBJ2-2
CDR3 protein: CASSTTAGGYNEQFF; CDR3 DNA: TGTGCCAGTAGTACAACAGCGGGAGGGTACAATGAGCAGTTCTTC; clone size: few; D gene: TRBD2; V gene: TRBV19; J gene: TRBJ2-1
CDR3 protein: CASSYSTGYETQYF; CDR3 DNA: TGTGCCAGCAGTTATAGCACAGGGTACGAGACCCAGTACTTC; clone size: .; D gene: .; V gene: TRBV6-5; J gene: TRBJ2-5
CDR3 protein: CASSMQGAYAFF; CDR3 DNA: TGTGCCAGTAGTATGCAGGGGGCGTATGCTTTCTTT; clone size: few; D gene: TRBD1; V gene: TRBV19; J gene: TRBJ1-1
CDR3 protein: CASSLQGGEQFF; CDR3 DNA: TGTGCCAGCAGCTTACAAGGGGGTGAGCAGTTCTTC; clone size: .; D gene: .; V gene: TRBV7-9; J gene: TRBJ2-1
CDR3 protein: CASSGLQVYGYTF; CDR3 DNA: TGTGCCAGCAGCGGCTTACAGGTCTATGGCTACACCTTC; clone size: .; D gene: .; V gene: TRBV9; J gene: TRBJ1-2
CDR3 protein: CASSTGHRATYEQYF; CDR3 DNA: TGTGCCAGTAGTACAGGACACCGGGCTACCTACGAGCAGTACTTC; clone size: .; D gene: .; V gene: TRBV19; J gene: TRBJ2-7
CDR3 protein: CASSLQLSVREVYNEQFF; CDR3 DNA: TGTGCCAGCAGCCTCCAGTTGAGTGTGCGGGAGGTTTACAATGAGCAGTTCTTC; clone size: .; D gene: TRBD2; V gene: TRBV4-2; J gene: TRBJ2-1
CDR3 protein: CASSETGAGYTF; CDR3 DNA: TGTGCCAGCAGTGAGACAGGGGCTGGCTACACCTTC; clone size: .; D gene: TRBD1; V gene: TRBV6-1; J gene: TRBJ1-2
CDR3 protein: CASSLRGNSNEKLFF; CDR3 DNA: TGTGCCAGCAGCTTACGAGGGAACTCTAATGAAAAACTGTTTTTT; clone size: .; D gene: .; V gene: TRBV7-9; J gene: TRBJ1-4
CDR3 protein: CASSRQGWDTEAFF; CDR3 DNA: TGTGCCAGCAGCAGACAGGGGTGGGATACTGAAGCTTTCTTT; clone size: .; D gene: TRBD1; V gene: TRBV5-6; J gene: TRBJ1-1
CDR3 protein: CASSLGTGITYEQYF; CDR3 DNA: TGTGCCAGCTCACTCGGGACAGGGATCACCTACGAGCAGTACTTC; clone size: .; D gene: TRBD1; V gene: TRBV18; J gene: TRBJ2-7
CDR3 protein: CASSQGLAGDEQYF; CDR3 DNA: TGTGCCAGCAGCCAAGGACTAGCGGGGGACGAGCAGTACTTC; clone size: .; D gene: TRBD2; V gene: TRBV4-2; J gene: TRBJ2-7
CDR3 protein: CASRRGGRTDTQYF; CDR3 DNA: TGTGCCAGCAGACGGGGGGGCCGGACAGATACGCAGTATTTT; clone size: .; D gene: TRBD2; V gene: TRBV6-1; J gene: TRBJ2-3
CDR3 protein: CASSQDDRAGEKLFF; CDR3 DNA: TGCGCCAGCAGCCAAGATGACAGGGCGGGTGAAAAACTGTTTTTT; clone size: once; D gene: TRBD1; V gene: TRBV4-3; J gene: TRBJ1-4
CDR3 protein: CASSVAWGTSGSNEQFF; CDR3 DNA: TGTGCCAGCAGCGTAGCTTGGGGGACTAGTGGTTCCAATGAGCAGTTCTTC; clone size: once; D gene: TRBD2; V gene: TRBV9; J gene: TRBJ2-1
CDR3 protein: CASSPGQGGTGETQYF; CDR3 DNA: TGCGCCAGCAGCCCGGGACAGGGAGGGACTGGAGAGACCCAGTACTTC; clone size: .; D gene: TRBD1; V gene: TRBV5-1; J gene: TRBJ2-5
CDR3 protein: CASSEGTGWNIQYF; CDR3 DNA: TGTGCCAGCAGCGAGGGGACAGGGTGGAACATTCAGTACTTC; clone size: .; D gene: TRBD1; V gene: TRBV9; J gene: TRBJ2-4
CDR3 protein: CASSYFPTSKAYEQYF; CDR3 DNA: TGTGCCAGCAGTTACTTTCCGACTAGCAAGGCCTACGAGCAGTACTTC; clone size: .; D gene: TRBD2; V gene: TRBV6-8; J gene: TRBJ2-7